This T cell receptor (beta chain) stems from a study of cytotoxic CD8 clonotypes in ibrutinib-treated CLL. For the study at large: Partial responses numbered around 25 and complete responses 2; after a median around 70 months, roughly 14 stayed remitted and about twelve progressed. On average, each sample had about 250,000 productive templates and around 100,000 productive rearrangements.

Using immunoSEQ multiplex PCR, the repertoire was profiled, and TCRdb retains in-frame clones only, with some absent. In the table there are 110,000 to 150,000 clones, approximately 80% of which are singletons. Trimming took off 7 bases at V and 0 bases at J, with 13 bases between the two ends. The CDR3 length is 14 residues. Germline V gives CDR1 SNHLY, CDR2 FYNNEI. On this clone: Its matching antigen is unknown.

Findings and caveats of the study: In comparison with age-matched healthy donors, baseline clonality was higher and tracked circulating CD8+ T-cell counts.

The rearrangement links TRBV2 to TRBJ2-7; the D gene is possibly TRBD1 (5 bases). This sequence originates from a human donor with chronic lymphocytic leukemia. Material: PBMCs, obtained after 12 months of ibrutinib treatment. The CDR3 nucleotides are TGTGCCAGCATTAAGGTAGGGGTCTCCTACGAGCAGTACTTC. As protein: CASIKVGVSYEQYF.